These T cell receptor beta chains were read from a single sample in a study of T-cell reconstitution after alpha-beta-depleted transplantation in children. TCRdb recomputed calls from the PCR reads with MiXCR, one row per CDR3 protein. The sample yields almost 400,000 distinct CDR3 sequences, around 21% seen once. The sequencing here drew on PBMCs from the stem cell graft donor, taken from the stem cell graft. The source of these receptors is a human donor who donated a stem cell graft to a child with acute myeloid leukemia. The CDR3 runs from the conserved cysteine through the conserved F or W. The order of the fields is clone size, J gene, D gene, V gene, CDR3 protein, CDR3 DNA. The D gene is left open where the match is weak. Clone size appears in some rows only: once, few, many, or a class for an expanded clone.

. | TRBJ1-5 | . | TRBV6-5 | CASSPEADPNQPQHF | TGTGCCAGCAGCCCCGAAGCAGACCCGAATCAGCCCCAGCATTTT
few | TRBJ2-2 | TRBD2 | TRBV29-1 | CSVAGLANVTGELFF | TGCAGCGTTGCTGGACTAGCGAACGTCACCGGGGAGCTGTTTTTT
few | TRBJ2-7 | TRBD1 | TRBV28 | CASSPPGTVFLEQYF | TGTGCCAGCAGTCCCCCCGGGACAGTCTTCCTCGAGCAGTACTTC
few | TRBJ2-5 | TRBD2 | TRBV5-1 | CASMEGGSGETQYF | TGCGCCAGCATGGAAGGCGGGAGCGGGGAGACCCAGTACTTC
few | TRBJ2-1 | . | TRBV11-2 | CASSLESWEDEQFF | TGTGCCAGCAGCTTAGAGTCGTGGGAAGATGAGCAGTTCTTC
. | TRBJ2-2 | TRBD2 | TRBV7-8 | CASSFTSGNAGELFF | TGTGCCAGCAGCTTTACTAGCGGGAACGCCGGGGAGCTGTTTTTT
many | TRBJ2-2 | . | TRBV24-1 | CATSDPQYTGELFF | TGTGCCACCAGTGATCCCCAATACACCGGGGAGCTGTTTTTT
. | TRBJ2-1 | TRBD1 | TRBV20-1 | CSARQKGGFYYNEQFF | TGCAGTGCTCGCCAAAAAGGGGGCTTTTACTACAATGAGCAGTTCTTC
few | TRBJ2-5 | . | TRBV12-3/TRBV12-4 | CASSLVGVAETQYF | TGTGCCAGCAGTTTGGTGGGAGTAGCCGAGACCCAGTACTTC
. | TRBJ1-2 | . | TRBV6-1 | CASTAMMGSYGYTF | TGTGCCAGCACCGCGATGATGGGGAGCTATGGCTACACCTTC
few | TRBJ1-1 | . | TRBV28 | CASSPGPYAFF | TGTGCCAGCAGCCCGGGCCCGTATGCTTTCTTT
. | TRBJ1-2 | . | TRBV12-3/TRBV12-4 | CASSAFQGSGYTF | TGTGCCAGCAGTGCTTTCCAGGGGTCGGGCTACACCTTC
. | TRBJ2-3 | TRBD1 | TRBV5-1 | CASSLDGTGADTQYF | TGCGCCAGCAGCTTGGACGGGACAGGGGCAGATACGCAGTATTTT
few | TRBJ2-2 | TRBD2 | TRBV4-1 | CASSQRTSGNTGELFF | TGCGCCAGCAGCCAACGGACTAGCGGGAACACCGGGGAGCTGTTTTTT
once | TRBJ2-7 | TRBD2 | TRBV7-9 | CASSLEGRVEQYF | TGTGCCAGCAGCTTAGAAGGGAGGGTCGAGCAGTACTTC
many | TRBJ2-7 | . | TRBV20-1 | CSARDGGPGYEQYF | TGCAGTGCTAGAGACGGCGGGCCGGGCTACGAGCAGTACTTC
few | TRBJ1-2 | . | TRBV2 | CASSGHSYGYTF | TGTGCCAGCTCCGGGCACAGCTATGGCTACACCTTC
. | TRBJ1-1 | . | TRBV7-9 | CASSGLEGGTEAFF | TGTGCCAGCAGCGGACTTGAAGGGGGGACTGAAGCTTTCTTT
few | TRBJ2-5 | . | TRBV12-3/TRBV12-4 | CASTLGWETQYF | TGTGCCAGCACCCTAGGGTGGGAGACCCAGTACTTC
. | TRBJ2-1 | TRBD1 | TRBV5-1 | CASNLMGDRVSGEQFF | TGCGCCAGCAATCTAATGGGGGACAGGGTGTCGGGTGAGCAGTTCTTC
. | TRBJ2-2 | . | TRBV12-3/TRBV12-4 | CASRGGSAGELFF | TGTGCCAGCAGGGGAGGTTCAGCCGGGGAGCTGTTTTTT
. | TRBJ2-3 | TRBD1 | TRBV28 | CASTYRGAGTQYF | TGTGCCAGCACCTACAGGGGTGCGGGTACGCAGTATTTT
many | TRBJ2-3 | TRBD2 | TRBV12-3/TRBV12-4 | CASSSSGRVGDTQYF | TGTGCCAGCAGTTCCTCCGGGAGGGTGGGCGATACGCAGTATTTT
few | TRBJ2-5 | . | TRBV25-1 | CASSDRGVHETQYF | TGTGCCAGCAGTGATCGCGGAGTCCACGAGACCCAGTACTTC
. | TRBJ2-1 | TRBD2 | TRBV20-1 | CSARTSGSGIDEQFF | TGCAGTGCGCGGACTAGCGGGAGTGGAATCGATGAGCAGTTCTTC
many | TRBJ2-7 | TRBD2 | TRBV20-1 | CSARDVSGIYEQYF | TGCAGTGCTAGAGATGTTAGCGGGATCTACGAGCAGTACTTC
many | TRBJ2-3 | . | TRBV5-1 | CASSLAGLGDTQYF | TGCGCCAGCAGCTTGGCGGGTCTAGGAGATACGCAGTATTTT
. | TRBJ2-1 | . | TRBV9 | CASSTGDSYNEQFF | TGTGCCAGCAGCACGGGGGACAGCTACAATGAGCAGTTCTTC
many | TRBJ1-1 | TRBD1 | TRBV29-1 | CSVETGRTNTEAFF | TGCAGCGTGGAGACAGGGAGGACGAACACTGAAGCTTTCTTT
many | TRBJ2-2 | . | TRBV5-1 | CASSLISGESTGELFF | TGCGCCAGCAGCTTGATTTCGGGGGAAAGCACCGGGGAGCTGTTTTTT
few | TRBJ2-1 | . | TRBV29-1 | CSVEGVASYNEQFF | TGCAGCGTTGAAGGGGTAGCGAGCTACAATGAGCAGTTCTTC
few | TRBJ2-5 | TRBD2 | TRBV20-1 | CSARDGGGQYF | TGCAGTGCTAGGGACGGGGGGGGACAGTACTTC
many | TRBJ2-1 | . | TRBV24-1 | CATSDPGTGEDNEQFF | TGTGCCACCAGTGACCCCGGGACGGGAGAGGACAATGAGCAGTTCTTC
. | TRBJ2-7 | TRBD1 | TRBV5-1 | CASSIGTGPFEQYF | TGCGCCAGCAGCATCGGGACAGGCCCCTTCGAGCAGTACTTC
. | TRBJ2-1 | TRBD2 | TRBV27 | CASSPSGFSSYNEQFF | TGTGCCAGCAGTCCTAGCGGCTTTTCCTCCTACAATGAGCAGTTCTTC
many | TRBJ2-7 | . | TRBV20-1 | CSARDRGSEQYF | TGCAGTGCTAGAGACCGCGGGTCCGAGCAGTACTTC
few | TRBJ2-7 | TRBD1 | TRBV28 | CASSPTGPSSYEQYF | TGTGCCAGCAGTCCGACAGGGCCGAGCTCCTACGAGCAGTACTTC
many | TRBJ1-3 | TRBD1 | TRBV5-1 | CASSSTGSGNTIYF | TGCGCCAGCAGCTCGACAGGGTCTGGAAACACCATATATTTT
many | TRBJ1-5 | . | TRBV28 | CASSPRWPISNQPQHF | TGTGCCAGCAGTCCCCGCTGGCCCATTAGCAATCAGCCCCAGCATTTT
. | TRBJ1-5 | TRBD1 | TRBV12-3/TRBV12-4 | CASSLGGQGPGPQHF | TGTGCCAGCAGTTTGGGGGGACAGGGCCCTGGGCCCCAGCATTTT
few | TRBJ1-6 | TRBD1 | TRBV10-3 | CAISPGTDNSPLHF | TGTGCCATCAGCCCAGGGACAGATAATTCACCCCTCCACTTT
many | TRBJ1-1 | TRBD1 | TRBV6-2/TRBV6-3 | CASSYSDGTGNTEAFF | TGTGCCAGCAGTTACTCGGACGGGACAGGGAATACTGAAGCTTTCTTT
many | TRBJ2-1 | . | TRBV20-1 | CSAREVAWQFF | TGCAGTGCTAGAGAGGTAGCATGGCAGTTCTTC
many | TRBJ2-5 | . | TRBV29-1 | CSVGRRMQETQYF | TGCAGCGTTGGACGGCGGATGCAAGAGACCCAGTACTTC
many | TRBJ2-5 | . | TRBV6-6 | CASSYEGSETQYF | TGTGCCAGCAGTTACGAGGGGTCAGAGACCCAGTACTTC
many | TRBJ2-7 | . | TRBV29-1 | CSVGGAGGEQYF | TGCAGCGTGGGGGGGGCAGGCGGCGAGCAGTACTTC
few | TRBJ2-3 | TRBD1 | TRBV20-1 | CSASGRDRVSDTQYF | TGCAGTGCTAGCGGCCGGGACAGGGTTTCAGATACGCAGTATTTT